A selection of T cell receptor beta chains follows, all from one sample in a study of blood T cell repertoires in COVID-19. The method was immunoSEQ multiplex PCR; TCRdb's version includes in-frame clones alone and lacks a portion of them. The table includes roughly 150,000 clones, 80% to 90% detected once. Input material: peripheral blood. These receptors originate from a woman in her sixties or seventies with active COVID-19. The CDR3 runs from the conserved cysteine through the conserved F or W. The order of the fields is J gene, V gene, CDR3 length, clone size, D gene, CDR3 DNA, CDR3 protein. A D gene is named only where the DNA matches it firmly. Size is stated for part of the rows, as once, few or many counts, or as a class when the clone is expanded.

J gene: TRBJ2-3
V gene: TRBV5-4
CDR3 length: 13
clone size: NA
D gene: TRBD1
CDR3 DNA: TGTGCCAGCAGGACAGGGGGCACAGATACGCAGTATTTT
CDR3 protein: CASRTGGTDTQYF

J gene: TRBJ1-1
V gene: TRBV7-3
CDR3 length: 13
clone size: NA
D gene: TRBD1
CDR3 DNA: TGTGCCAGCAGCGCCCGACAGGGGACTGAAGCTTTCTTT
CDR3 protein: CASSARQGTEAFF

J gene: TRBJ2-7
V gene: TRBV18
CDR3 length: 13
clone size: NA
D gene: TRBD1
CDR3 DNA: TGTGCCAGCTCACCGGGACAGAGCTACGAGCAGTACTTC
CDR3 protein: CASSPGQSYEQYF

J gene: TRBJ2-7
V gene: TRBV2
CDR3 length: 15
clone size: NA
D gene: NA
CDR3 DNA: TGTGCCAGCAGTGAAGCCCCCGGGGGAGTTGGGGAGCAGTACTTC
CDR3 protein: CASSEAPGGVGEQYF

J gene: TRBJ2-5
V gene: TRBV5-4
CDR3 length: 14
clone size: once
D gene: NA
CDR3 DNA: TGTGCCAGCAGCTTGGGAGCGGGCGAAGAGACCCAGTACTTC
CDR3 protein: CASSLGAGEETQYF

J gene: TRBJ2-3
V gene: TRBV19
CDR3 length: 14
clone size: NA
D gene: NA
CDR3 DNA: TGTGCCAGTAGAGGTGGACAGCTCACAGATACGCAGTATTTT
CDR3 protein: CASRGGQLTDTQYF

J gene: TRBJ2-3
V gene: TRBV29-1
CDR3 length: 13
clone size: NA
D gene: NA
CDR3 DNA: TGCAGCGTCCAGGGCGGATTCACAGATACGCAGTATTTT
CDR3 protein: CSVQGGFTDTQYF

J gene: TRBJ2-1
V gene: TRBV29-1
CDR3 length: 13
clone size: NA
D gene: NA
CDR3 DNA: TGCAGCGCTGGAGCGGTGACCTACAATGAGCAGTTCTTC
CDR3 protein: CSAGAVTYNEQFF

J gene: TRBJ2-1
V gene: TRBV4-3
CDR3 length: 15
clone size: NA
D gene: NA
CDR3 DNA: TGCGCCAGCAGCCAAGATCTGCGGGCGAACAATGAGCAGTTCTTC
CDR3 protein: CASSQDLRANNEQFF

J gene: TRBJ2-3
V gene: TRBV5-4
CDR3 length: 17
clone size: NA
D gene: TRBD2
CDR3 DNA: TGTGCCAGCAGCTTGGATTATAGCGGGACTGGGGGAGATACGCAGTATTTT
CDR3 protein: CASSLDYSGTGGDTQYF

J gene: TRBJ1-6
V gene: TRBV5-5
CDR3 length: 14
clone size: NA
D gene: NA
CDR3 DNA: TGTGCCAGCAGCTGGGCGGGGCTAGATTCACCCCTCCACTTT
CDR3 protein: CASSWAGLDSPLHF

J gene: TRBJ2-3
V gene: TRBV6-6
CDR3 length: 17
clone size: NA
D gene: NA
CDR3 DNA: TGTGCCAGCAGTCCGCCTGGAGGCGGCGTCGGCACAGATACGCAGTATTTT
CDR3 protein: CASSPPGGGVGTDTQYF

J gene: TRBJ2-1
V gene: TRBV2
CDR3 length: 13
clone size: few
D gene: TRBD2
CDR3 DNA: TGTGCCAGCAGTGTGGGGAGGGCAGATCAGCAGTTCTTC
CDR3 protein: CASSVGRADQQFF

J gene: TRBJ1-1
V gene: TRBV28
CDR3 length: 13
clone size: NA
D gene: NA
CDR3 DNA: TGTGCCAGCAGTTTGGGCCGGAACACTGAAGCTTTCTTT
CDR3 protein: CASSLGRNTEAFF

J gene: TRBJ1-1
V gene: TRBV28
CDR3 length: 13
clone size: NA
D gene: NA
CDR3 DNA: TGTGCCAGCAGGCGGCAGCCGAACACTGAAGCTTTCTTT
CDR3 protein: CASRRQPNTEAFF

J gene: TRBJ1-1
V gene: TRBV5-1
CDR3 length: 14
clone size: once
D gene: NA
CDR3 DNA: TGCGCCAGCAGCTTTGCCATGAGGAACACTGAAGCTTTCTTT
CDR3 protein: CASSFAMRNTEAFF

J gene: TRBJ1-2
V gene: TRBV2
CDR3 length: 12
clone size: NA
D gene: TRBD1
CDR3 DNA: TGTGCCAGACAGGGGGGTAACTATGGCTACACCTTC
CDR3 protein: CARQGGNYGYTF

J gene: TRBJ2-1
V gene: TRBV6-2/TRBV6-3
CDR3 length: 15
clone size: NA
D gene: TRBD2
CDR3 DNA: TGTGCCAGCAGTCCGGGACTAGCGCCCTACAATGAGCAGTTCTTC
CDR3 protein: CASSPGLAPYNEQFF

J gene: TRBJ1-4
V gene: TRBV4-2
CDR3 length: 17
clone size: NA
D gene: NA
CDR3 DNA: TGTGCCAGCAGCCAAGGAAGTAGCCGAGCAACTAATGAAAAACTGTTTTTT
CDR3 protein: CASSQGSSRATNEKLFF

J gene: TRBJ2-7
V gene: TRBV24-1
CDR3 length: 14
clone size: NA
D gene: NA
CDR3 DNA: TGTGCCACCAGCAGAGGGTACTACGGCTACGAGCAGTACTTC
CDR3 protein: CATSRGYYGYEQYF

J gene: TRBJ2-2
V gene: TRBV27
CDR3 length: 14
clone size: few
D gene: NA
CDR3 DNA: TGTGCCAGCAGTTTCGACTTGTACACCGGGGAGCTGTTTTTT
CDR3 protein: CASSFDLYTGELFF

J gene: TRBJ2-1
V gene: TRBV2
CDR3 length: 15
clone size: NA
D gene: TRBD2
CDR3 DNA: TGTGCCAGCAGCGATACTAGCGCATCCTACAATGAGCAGTTCTTC
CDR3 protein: CASSDTSASYNEQFF

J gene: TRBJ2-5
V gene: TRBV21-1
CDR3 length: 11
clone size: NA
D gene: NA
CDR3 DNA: TGTGCCAGCAGCAACTGCAGGCCCCAGTACTTC
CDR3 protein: CASSNCRPQYF

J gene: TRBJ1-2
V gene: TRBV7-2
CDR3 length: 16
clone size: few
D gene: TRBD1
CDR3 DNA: TGTGCCAGCAGCATGGGACAGCGGAAGAATAACTATGGCTACACCTTC
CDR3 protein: CASSMGQRKNNYGYTF

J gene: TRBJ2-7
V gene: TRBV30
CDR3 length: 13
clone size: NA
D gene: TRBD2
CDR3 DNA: TGTGCCTGGAATCAGGGACTACCGCGTGAGCAGTACTTC
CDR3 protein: CAWNQGLPREQYF

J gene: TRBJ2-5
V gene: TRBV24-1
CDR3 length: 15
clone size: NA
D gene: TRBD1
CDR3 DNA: TGTGCCACCAGTGAAGGGGGGACAGGCAAAGAGACCCAGTACTTC
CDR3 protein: CATSEGGTGKETQYF

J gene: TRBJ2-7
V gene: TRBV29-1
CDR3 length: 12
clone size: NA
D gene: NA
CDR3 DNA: TGCAGCGTCGGACTTTCCGCCTACGAGCAGTACTTC
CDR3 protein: CSVGLSAYEQYF

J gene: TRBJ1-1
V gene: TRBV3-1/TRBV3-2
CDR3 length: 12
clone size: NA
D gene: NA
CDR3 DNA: TGTGCCAGCAGCAACAGTCTCACTGAAGCTTTCTTT
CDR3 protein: CASSNSLTEAFF

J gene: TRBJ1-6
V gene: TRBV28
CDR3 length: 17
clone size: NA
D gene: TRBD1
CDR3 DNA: TGTGCCAGCAGTTCCCAGGACAGGGGCAGATATAATTCACCCCTCCACTTT
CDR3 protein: CASSSQDRGRYNSPLHF

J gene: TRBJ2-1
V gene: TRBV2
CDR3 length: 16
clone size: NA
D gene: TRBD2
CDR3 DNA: TGTGCCAGCAGGGCGAGCGGGAGGGCCTTATACAATGAGCAGTTCTTC
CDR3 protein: CASRASGRALYNEQFF

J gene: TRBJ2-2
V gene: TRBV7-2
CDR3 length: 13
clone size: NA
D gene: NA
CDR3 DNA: TGTGCCAGCAGCCCACAGGGAACCGGGGAGCTGTTTTTT
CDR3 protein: CASSPQGTGELFF

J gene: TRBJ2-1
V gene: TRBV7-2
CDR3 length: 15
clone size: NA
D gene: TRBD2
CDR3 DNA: TGTGCCAGCAGCTTGAGCGGGAACGAGTTCGAAGAGCAGTTCTTC
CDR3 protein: CASSLSGNEFEEQFF

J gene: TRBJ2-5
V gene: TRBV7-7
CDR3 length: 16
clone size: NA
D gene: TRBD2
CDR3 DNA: TGTGCTAGCAGCCTTGGACTAGCGGGAGGGAAAGAGACCCAGTACTTC
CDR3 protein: CASSLGLAGGKETQYF

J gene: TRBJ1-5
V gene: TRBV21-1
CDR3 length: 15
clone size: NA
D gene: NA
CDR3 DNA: TGTGCCAGCACCTCTTCTAATGTAAGCAATCAGCCCCAGCATTTT
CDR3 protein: CASTSSNVSNQPQHF

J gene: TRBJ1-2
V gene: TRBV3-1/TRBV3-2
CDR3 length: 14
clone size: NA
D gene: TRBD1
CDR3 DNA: TGTGCCAGCAGCCAAATACAGGGGAGAGATGGCTACACCTTC
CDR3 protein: CASSQIQGRDGYTF

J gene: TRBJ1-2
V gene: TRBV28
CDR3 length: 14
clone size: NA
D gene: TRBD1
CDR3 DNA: TGTGCCAGCAGTCCGGGACAGACTAACTATGGCTACACCTTC
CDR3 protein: CASSPGQTNYGYTF

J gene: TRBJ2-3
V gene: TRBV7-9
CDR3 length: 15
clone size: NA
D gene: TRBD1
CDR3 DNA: TGTGCCAGCAGCGCCCGGGACAGCGGAACAGATACGCAGTATTTT
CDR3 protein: CASSARDSGTDTQYF

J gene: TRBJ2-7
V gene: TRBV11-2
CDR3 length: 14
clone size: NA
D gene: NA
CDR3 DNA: TGTGCCAGCAGCTTAGATCCTGGAGCTTGGGAGCAGTACTTC
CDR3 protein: CASSLDPGAWEQYF

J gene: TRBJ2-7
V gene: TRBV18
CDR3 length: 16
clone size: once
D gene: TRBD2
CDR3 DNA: TGTGCCAGCGCCGGACTAGCGGGACCCGCTTCCTACGAGCAGTACTTC
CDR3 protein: CASAGLAGPASYEQYF

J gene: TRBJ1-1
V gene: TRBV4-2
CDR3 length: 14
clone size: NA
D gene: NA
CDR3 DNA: TGTGCCAGCAGCCAAGATCGTTTGTCGACTGAAGCTTTCTTT
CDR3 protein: CASSQDRLSTEAFF

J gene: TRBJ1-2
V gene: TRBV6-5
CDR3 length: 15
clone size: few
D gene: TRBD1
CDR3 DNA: TGTGCCAGCAGTTACTCGACCTGGACAGGGATCGGCTACACCTTC
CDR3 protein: CASSYSTWTGIGYTF

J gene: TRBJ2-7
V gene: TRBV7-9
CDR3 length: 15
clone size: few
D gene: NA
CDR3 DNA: TGTGCCAGCAGCCGGGGGACCGTGAGCTCCTACGAGCAGTACTTC
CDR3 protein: CASSRGTVSSYEQYF

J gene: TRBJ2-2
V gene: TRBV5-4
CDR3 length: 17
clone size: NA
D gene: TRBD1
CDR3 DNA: TGTGCCAGCAGCCACGCGGGACAGGGGGTCGGCACCGGGGAGCTGTTTTTT
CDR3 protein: CASSHAGQGVGTGELFF

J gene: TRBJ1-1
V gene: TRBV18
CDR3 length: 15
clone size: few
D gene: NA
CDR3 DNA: TGTGCCAGCTCACCACCAAGCGCCCCGGGGACTGAAGCTTTCTTT
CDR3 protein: CASSPPSAPGTEAFF

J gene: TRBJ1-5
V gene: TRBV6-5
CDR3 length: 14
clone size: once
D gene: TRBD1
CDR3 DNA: TGTGCCAGCAGGGGACAGGGGGGAAGTCAGCCCCAGCATTTT
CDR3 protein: CASRGQGGSQPQHF

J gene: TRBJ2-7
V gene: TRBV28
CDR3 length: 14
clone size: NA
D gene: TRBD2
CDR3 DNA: TGTGCCAGCCAGACTAGCGGATACTCCTACGAGCAGTACTTC
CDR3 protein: CASQTSGYSYEQYF